This T cell receptor beta chain was captured by sequencing in a study of CD8 T cells in ankylosing spondylitis. Study results and limitations: Relatively scarce in peripheral blood, disease-linked clones were CD8+.

From the 5' RACE reads, TCRdb called clonotypes with MiXCR, one entry per CDR3 protein. The sample has around 88,000 distinct CDR3 sequences, about 8.8% seen once; the top ten hold 4.5% to 5.5%. To note about this clonotype: Its target is unknown.

The source of this sequence is a male donor with ankylosing spondylitis or in good health (not recorded which). The sequenced material came from blood, either unsorted or a sorted T cell fraction (not recorded which).

The CDR3 nucleotides read TGCAGTGCTAGGACGACAGCCTTTTCTGGGGCCAACGTCCTGACTTTC. It specifies CSARTTAFSGANVLTF. This sequence joins TRBV20-1 and TRBJ2-6; D might be TRBD1 (5 bases). Trimming removed 3 bases from V and 1 base from J, with 13 bases in between. The CDR3 has 16 residues. Germline V gene sequence: CDR1 DFQATT, CDR2 SNEGSKA (reference sequence).